Described below is a single T cell receptor (beta chain) sequence and its context. Its antigen is still unknown. Other DNA sequences in this sample translate to the same CDR3. Germline V gene lookup returns CDR1 SGHKS and CDR2 YYEKEE (reference sequence). The V end lost 0 bases, the J end lost 1 base, and 5 bases lay between the germline ends. The CDR3 is made up of 13 amino acids. This entry is derived from a study of shared clonotypes between healthy human individuals. Study-level results: A small donor pool kept down the genetic and exposure-history diversity that was represented. Clonotype sharing across a handful of donors was observed for around 5% of naive CD4 clonotypes. Relative to memory subsets, naive subsets generally showed larger estimated richness.

Method: immunoSEQ multiplex PCR; TCRdb's copy keeps in-frame clones and lacks some. The sample lists fewer than 3 million clones; just under 95% were seen once. Each donor was a Caucasian adult residing in Nashville, Tennessee. Specimen: naive CD4+ T cells from PBMCs. Specified subset: CD45RA+ positively selected. This rearrangement joins TRBV5-5 to TRBJ2-7; D is unclear. The receptor was isolated from a man between 18 and 29 years old in good health. Some clones in this sample may be carry-over from other donors' samples. CDR3 nucleotide sequence: TGTGCCAGCAGCTTGGCCGGGTCCTACGAGCAGTACTTC. Protein sequence: CASSLAGSYEQYF.